This T cell receptor (beta chain) was sequenced during a study of sequential checkpoint blockade in melanoma. Treatment described: randomized to nivolumab then ipilimumab (arm A) or the reverse (arm B). No patient had prior DNA-damaging chemotherapy. From thawed PBMCs, live CD3+CD8+ cells negative for CD19 and CD56 were sorted. The protocol was immunoSEQ multiplex PCR, while the TCRdb copy is restricted to in-frame clones and leaves out a portion. Found here are tens of thousands of clones, approximately 88% of them singletons; the top ten hold 12% to 15%. The V gene's germline CDR1 is SGHTA and CDR2 FQGTGA. The CDR3 is 15 amino acids. V was clipped by 0 bases and J by 6 bases, with 9 bases between them.

V is TRBV7-3 and J is TRBJ1-6, with D perhaps matching TRBD1 (6 bases). This TCR was sampled from a human donor with melanoma. The material was CD8+ T cells sorted from blood (inferred from file names), obtained from a patient given nivolumab and ipilimumab in sequence. The CDR3 DNA is TGTGCCAGCAGCTTAACGGTACAGGGTAATTCACCCCTCCACTTT. It translates to CASSLTVQGNSPLHF.